This TCR beta chain emerged from a study of OX40 agonist ivuxolimab in advanced cancers. Study details: Melanoma, hepatocellular carcinoma, head and neck or renal cell cancer occurred in dose-escalation patients. Overall study findings and caveats: Clonal expansion was seen in CD4+ and CD8+ blood T cells by week 6 at 0.1 to 3.0 mg/kg.

The data were produced by immunoSEQ multiplex PCR, yet TCRdb's version contains in-frame clones alone and is incomplete. In the table there are some 68,000 clones, around 86% of which are singletons. Trimming left V 4 bases short and J 7 bases short, with 17 bases between. CDR1 SEHNR and CDR2 FQNEAQ come from the germline V gene (reference sequence). The CDR3 runs to 14 residues. For this clone: Its antigen is still unknown.

Blood specimens came from baseline, cycle 4 day 1, and cycle 7 day 1. The receptor's source is an adult with an advanced solid tumor such as melanoma, head and neck, liver or kidney cancer. The sequencing here drew on CD4+ or CD8+ T cells sorted from blood, taken in a trial of the OX40 agonist ivuxolimab. The J gene is TRBJ2-7, the V gene TRBV7-9; either TRBD1 or TRBD2 may supply D (5 bases each). In nucleotides, the CDR3 is TGTGCCAGCAGCTCCCGTGGGGGAGTAGGTGAGCAGTACTTC. Translated, it gives CASSSRGGVGEQYF.